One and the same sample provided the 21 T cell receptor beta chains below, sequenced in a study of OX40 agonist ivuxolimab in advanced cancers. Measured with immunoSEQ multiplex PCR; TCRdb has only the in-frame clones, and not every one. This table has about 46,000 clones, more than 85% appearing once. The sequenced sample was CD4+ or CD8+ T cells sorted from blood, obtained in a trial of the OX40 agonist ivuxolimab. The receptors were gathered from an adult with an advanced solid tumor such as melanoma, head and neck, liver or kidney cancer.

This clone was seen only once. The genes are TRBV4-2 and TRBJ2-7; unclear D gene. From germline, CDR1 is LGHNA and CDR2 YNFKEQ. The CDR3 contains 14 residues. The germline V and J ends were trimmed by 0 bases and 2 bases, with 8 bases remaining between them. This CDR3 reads CASSQDGGPYEQYF. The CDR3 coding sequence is TGTGCCAGCAGCCAAGACGGCGGCCCCTACGAGCAGTACTTC.

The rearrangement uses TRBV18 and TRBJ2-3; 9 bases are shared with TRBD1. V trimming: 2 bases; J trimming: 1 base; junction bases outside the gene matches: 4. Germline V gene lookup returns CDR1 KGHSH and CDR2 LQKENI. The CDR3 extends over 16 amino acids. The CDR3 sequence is CASSPEGQGGTDTQYF. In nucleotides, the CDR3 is TGTGCCAGCTCACCAGAGGGACAGGGCGGCACAGATACGCAGTATTTT.

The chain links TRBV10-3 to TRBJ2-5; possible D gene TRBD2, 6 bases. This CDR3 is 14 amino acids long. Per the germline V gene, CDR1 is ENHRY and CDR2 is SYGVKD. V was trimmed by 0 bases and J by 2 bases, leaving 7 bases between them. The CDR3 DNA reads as TGTGCCATCAGTGAGTCTCGGGGGCAAGAGACCCAGTACTTC. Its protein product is CAISESRGQETQYF.

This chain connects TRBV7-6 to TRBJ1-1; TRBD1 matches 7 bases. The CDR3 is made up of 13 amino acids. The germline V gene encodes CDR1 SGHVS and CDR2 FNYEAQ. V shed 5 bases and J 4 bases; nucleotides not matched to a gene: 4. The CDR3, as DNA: TGTGCCAGCAGCCCAGGGGGTGGCACTGAAGCTTTCTTT. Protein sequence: CASSPGGGTEAFF.

This CDR3 reads CASSFRRLGAQETQYF. The CDR3 DNA is TGTGCCAGCAGCTTCCGCCGCCTGGGGGCGCAAGAGACCCAGTACTTC. V usage is TRBV7-8 and J usage is TRBJ2-5; tentatively, D is TRBD1 (6 bases). The CDR3 contains 16 residues. Trimming pared 3 bases from V and 2 bases from J, leaving 16 bases between. Germline V lookup: CDR1 SGHVS, CDR2 FQNEAQ.

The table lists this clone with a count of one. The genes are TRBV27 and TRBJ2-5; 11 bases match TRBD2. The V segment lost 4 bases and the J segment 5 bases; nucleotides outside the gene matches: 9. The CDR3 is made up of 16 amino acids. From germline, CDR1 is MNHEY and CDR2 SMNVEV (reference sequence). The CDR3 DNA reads TGTGCCAGCAGTTACCTTGGACTAGCGGGCCGTGAGACCCAGTACTTC. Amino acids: CASSYLGLAGRETQYF.

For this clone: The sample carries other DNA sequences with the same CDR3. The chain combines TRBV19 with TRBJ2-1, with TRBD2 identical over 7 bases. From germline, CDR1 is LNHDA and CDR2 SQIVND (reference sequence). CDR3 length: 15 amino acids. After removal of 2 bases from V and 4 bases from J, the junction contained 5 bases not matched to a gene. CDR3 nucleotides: TGTGCCAGTAGTATAATTAGCGGGCGTTACAATGAGCAGTTCTTC. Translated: CASSIISGRYNEQFF.

CDR3 sequence (DNA): TGTGCCAGCAGCTTAGGGACAGGGCATGGCTACACCTTC. Its protein is CASSLGTGHGYTF. V is TRBV11-2 and J is TRBJ1-2; 8 positions match TRBD1. Germline trimming cut 1 base from V and 6 bases from J; bases unmatched to any gene: 1. The CDR3 length is 13 residues. Germline lookup yields CDR1 SGHAT and CDR2 FQNNGV.

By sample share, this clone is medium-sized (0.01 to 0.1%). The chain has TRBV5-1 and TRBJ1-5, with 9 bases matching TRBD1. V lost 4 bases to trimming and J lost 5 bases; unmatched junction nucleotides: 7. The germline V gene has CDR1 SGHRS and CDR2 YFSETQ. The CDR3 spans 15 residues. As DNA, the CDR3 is TGCGCCAGCAGCCCGGGACAGGGTGAGCATCAGCCCCAGCATTTT. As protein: CASSPGQGEHQPQHF.

For the CDR3, the DNA is TGTGCCAGCAGCCCGTTCGTATCTCTCCCAGCCTACAATGAGCAGTTCTTC. Its protein product is CASSPFVSLPAYNEQFF. This chain links TRBV7-2 with TRBJ2-1; no clear D gene. Trimming cost V 5 bases and J 2 bases, with 19 bases left between them. This CDR3 is built from 17 residues. Germline lookup yields CDR1 SGHTA and CDR2 FQGNSA.

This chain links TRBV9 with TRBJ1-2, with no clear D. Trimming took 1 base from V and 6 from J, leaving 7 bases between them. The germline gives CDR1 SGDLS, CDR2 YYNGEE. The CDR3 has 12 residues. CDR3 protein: CASSVTTHGYTF. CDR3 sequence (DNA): TGTGCCAGCAGCGTAACCACTCATGGCTACACCTTC.

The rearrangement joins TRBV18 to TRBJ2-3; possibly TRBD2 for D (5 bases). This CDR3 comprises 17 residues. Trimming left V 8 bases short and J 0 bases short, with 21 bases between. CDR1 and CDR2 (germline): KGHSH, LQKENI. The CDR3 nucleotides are TGTGCCAGCCTTACTAGTGGCACACGCGCTAGCACAGATACGCAGTATTTT. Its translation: CASLTSGTRASTDTQYF.

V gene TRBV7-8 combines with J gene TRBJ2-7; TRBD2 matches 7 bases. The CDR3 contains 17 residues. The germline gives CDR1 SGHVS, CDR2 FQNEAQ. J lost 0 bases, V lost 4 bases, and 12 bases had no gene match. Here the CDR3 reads CASSSSGRPPSSYEQYF. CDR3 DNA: TGTGCCAGCAGCTCTAGCGGCCGTCCCCCCAGCTCCTACGAGCAGTACTTC.

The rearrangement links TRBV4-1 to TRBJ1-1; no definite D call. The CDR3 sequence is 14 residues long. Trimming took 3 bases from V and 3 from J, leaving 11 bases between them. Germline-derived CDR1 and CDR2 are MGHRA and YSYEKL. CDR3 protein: CASSQWTQDTEAFF. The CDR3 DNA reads TGCGCCAGCAGCCAGTGGACGCAGGACACTGAAGCTTTCTTT.

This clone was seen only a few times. The CDR3 sequence is CASSKGAGGNTIYF. The CDR3 coding sequence is TGTGCCAGCAGCAAAGGGGCGGGTGGAAACACCATATATTTT. The chain has TRBV11-3 and TRBJ1-3; tentative D call: TRBD1 (5 bases). Germline V gene lookup returns CDR1 SGHNT and CDR2 YENEEA. This CDR3 region has 14 residues. Trimming stripped 5 bases from V and 3 bases from J, with 11 bases between.

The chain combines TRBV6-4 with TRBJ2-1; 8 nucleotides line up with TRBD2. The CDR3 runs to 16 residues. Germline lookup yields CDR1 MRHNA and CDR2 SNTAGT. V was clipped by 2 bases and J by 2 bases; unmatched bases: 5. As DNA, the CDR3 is TGTGCCAGCAGTGACGATGGGACTAGTCCCTACAATGAGCAGTTCTTC. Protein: CASSDDGTSPYNEQFF.

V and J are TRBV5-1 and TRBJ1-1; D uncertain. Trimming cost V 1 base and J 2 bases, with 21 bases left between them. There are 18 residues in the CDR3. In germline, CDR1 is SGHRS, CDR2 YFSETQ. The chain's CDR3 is CASSLFSTYSRINTEAFF. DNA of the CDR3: TGCGCCAGCAGCTTGTTTTCCACCTACAGCCGGATCAACACTGAAGCTTTCTTT.

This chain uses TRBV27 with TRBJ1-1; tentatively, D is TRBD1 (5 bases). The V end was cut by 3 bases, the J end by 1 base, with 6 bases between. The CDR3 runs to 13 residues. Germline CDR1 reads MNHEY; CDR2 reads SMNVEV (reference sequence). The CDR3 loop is CASSFGGNTEAFF. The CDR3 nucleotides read TGTGCCAGCAGTTTCGGGGGGAACACTGAAGCTTTCTTT.

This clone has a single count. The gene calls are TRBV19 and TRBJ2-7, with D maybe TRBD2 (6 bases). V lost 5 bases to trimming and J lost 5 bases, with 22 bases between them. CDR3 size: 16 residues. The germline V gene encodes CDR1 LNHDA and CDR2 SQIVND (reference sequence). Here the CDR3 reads CASSSHIPAGQDEQYV. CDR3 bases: TGTGCCAGTAGTTCTCATATTCCGGCGGGGCAGGACGAGCAGTACGTC.

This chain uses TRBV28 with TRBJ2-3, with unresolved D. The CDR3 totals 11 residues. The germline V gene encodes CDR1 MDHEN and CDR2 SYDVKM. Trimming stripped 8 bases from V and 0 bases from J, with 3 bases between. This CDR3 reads CASHSTDTQYF. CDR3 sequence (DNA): TGTGCCAGCCATAGCACAGATACGCAGTATTTT.

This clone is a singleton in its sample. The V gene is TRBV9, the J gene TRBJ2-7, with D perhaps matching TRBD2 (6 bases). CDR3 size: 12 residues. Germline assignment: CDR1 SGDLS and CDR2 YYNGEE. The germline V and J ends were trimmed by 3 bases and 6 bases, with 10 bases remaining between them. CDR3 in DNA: TGTGCCAGCAGCGGCGGAGGGGTCGAGCAGTACTTC. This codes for CASSGGGVEQYF. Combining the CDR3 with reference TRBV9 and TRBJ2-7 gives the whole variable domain DSGVTQTPKHLITATGQRVTLRCSPRSGDLSVYWYQQSLDQGLQFLIQYYNGEERAKGNILERFSAQQFPDLHSELNLSSLELGDSALYFCASSGGGVEQYFGPGTRLTVT.